These 26 T cell receptor beta chains originate from one sample sequenced in a study of CD8 T cells in Susac syndrome. cDNA came from approximately 0.5 to 1 ug RNA primed by random hexamers. TCRdb reanalysed the immunoSEQ multiplex PCR reads using MiXCR and keeps one entry per CDR3 protein. The table shows about 210,000 distinct CDR3 sequences, with 95% occurring only once. Specimen: CD4+ T cells from PBMCs. Receptor source: a human donor with multiple sclerosis.

The rearrangement uses TRBV12-3 or TRBV12-4 and TRBJ1-1; 7 positions agree with TRBD1. This CDR3 spans 15 amino acids. V trimming: 7 bases; J trimming: 1 base; junction bases outside the gene matches: 9. The CDR3 DNA is TGTGCCAGCATCCCAGACAGGGTAGCGAACACTGAAGCTTTCTTT. It yields the protein CASIPDRVANTEAFF.

The rearrangement links TRBV25-1 to TRBJ2-3, with a tentative D call TRBD2 (6 bases). Trimming took 7 bases from V and 0 from J, leaving 8 bases between them. Looked up from germline, CDR1 is MGHDK and CDR2 is SYGVNS. The length of the CDR3 is 13 residues. This CDR3 is CASNGGSTDTQYF. CDR3 DNA: TGTGCCAGCAACGGGGGAAGCACAGATACGCAGTATTTT.

This CDR3 is CASSLLRPDDLPHEQYF. The CDR3 DNA sequence: TGTGCCAGCAGCTTACTTAGGCCCGATGATCTCCCACACGAGCAGTACTTC. The V and J genes are TRBV13 and TRBJ2-7; D not resolved. V was shortened by 2 bases and J by 5 bases, with 22 bases between the two germline ends. CDR1 is PRHDT, CDR2 FYEKMQ, per germline (reference sequence). The CDR3 totals 17 residues.

This clonotype was detected only once. This chain's CDR3 is CASSLGQGASYEKLFF. DNA for the CDR3: TGTGCCAGCAGCTTGGGTCAGGGGGCATCGTATGAAAAACTGTTTTTT. The chain carries TRBV5-6 and TRBJ1-4; TRBD1 matches 8 bases. The CDR3 consists of 16 residues. Germline loops: CDR1 SGHDT, CDR2 YYEEEE. J lost 6 bases, V lost 0 bases, and 7 bases had no gene match.

The chain links TRBV15 to TRBJ2-4; D gene uncertain. Trimming removed 3 bases from V and 2 bases from J, with 11 bases in between. Germline V gene lookup returns CDR1 LNHNV and CDR2 YYDKDF (reference sequence). This CDR3 is built from 15 residues. The CDR3 DNA is TGTGCCACCAGCAGCGCAGGAACCCCCAAAAACATTCAGTACTTC. It encodes CATSSAGTPKNIQYF.

This clonotype was found once. This rearrangement joins TRBV20-1 to TRBJ2-7; a weak D match, TRBD1 (6 bases). V was pared by 6 bases and J by 2 bases, with 11 bases between. The CDR3 extends over 12 amino acids. CDR1 is DFQATT, CDR2 SNEGSKA, per germline (reference sequence). CDR3 sequence: CSAYRDTYEQYF. The CDR3 nucleotides are TGCAGTGCCTACAGGGACACCTACGAGCAGTACTTC.

The chain links TRBV29-1 to TRBJ1-1; no definite D call. Germline CDR1 reads SQVTM; CDR2 reads ANQGSEA. Trimming pared 4 bases from V and 7 bases from J, leaving 10 bases between. The CDR3 runs to 11 residues. The chain's CDR3 is CSVVGRFEAFF. For the CDR3, the DNA is TGCAGCGTTGTGGGGAGATTTGAAGCTTTCTTT.

This chain joins TRBV29-1 and TRBJ2-5; D is possibly TRBD2 (6 bases). This CDR3 spans 15 amino acids. V gave up 5 bases and J gave up 1 base, with 17 bases separating them. The V gene's germline CDR1 is SQVTM and CDR2 ANQGSEA. CDR3 nucleotides: TGCAGCGTTAGAACTAGCCCTAAACCCCAAGAGACCCAGTACTTC. Protein sequence: CSVRTSPKPQETQYF.

The chain is built from TRBV15 and TRBJ2-7; D ambiguous. CDR3 length equals 14 residues. The germline V gene encodes CDR1 LNHNV and CDR2 YYDKDF (reference sequence). V lost 0 bases to trimming and J lost 2 bases, with 8 bases between them. CDR3 sequence: CATSRERIPYEQYF. Written as DNA, the CDR3 is TGTGCCACCAGCAGAGAGAGGATTCCCTACGAGCAGTACTTC.

The CDR3 loop is CASSLRQGIPPLHF. CDR3 coding DNA: TGTGCCAGCAGCCTTAGACAGGGAATCCCACCCCTCCACTTT. This chain joins TRBV14 and TRBJ1-6; 7 bases match TRBD1. Germline trimming cut 4 bases from V and 11 bases from J; bases unmatched to any gene: 8. CDR3 size: 14 residues. Looked up from germline, CDR1 is SGHDN and CDR2 is FVKESK. The full variable domain, completed using reference TRBV14 and TRBJ1-6, is EAGVTQFPSHSVIEKGQTVTLRCDPISGHDNLYWYRRVMGKEIKFLLHFVKESKQDESGMPNNRFLAERTGGTYSTLKVQPAELEDSGVYFCASSLRQGIPPLHFGNGTRLTVT.

The V call is TRBV6-5, the J call TRBJ1-2; the match to TRBD1 covers 8 bases. The V gene's germline CDR1 is MNHEY and CDR2 SVGAGI. The trim removed 7 bases at V and 7 bases at J, leaving 8 bases unmatched. This CDR3 is built from 13 residues. The CDR3 DNA follows: TGTGCCAGCATGTGGGCAGGGGGCCGTGGCTACACCTTC. This encodes CASMWAGGRGYTF.

This chain joins TRBV9 and TRBJ2-3; TRBD2 aligns across 14 bases. Germline V gene sequence: CDR1 SGDLS, CDR2 YYNGEE. Losses at the gene ends were 4 bases for V and 6 bases for J; bases not matched to a gene: 10. The CDR3 length is 17 residues. The CDR3 sequence: CASSQQTSGGAYDTQYF. The DNA of the CDR3 is TGTGCCAGCAGCCAACAGACTAGCGGGGGGGCGTATGATACGCAGTATTTT.

The chain joins TRBV20-1 to TRBJ2-1; weak D call: TRBD2 (6 bases). Between the trimmed V and J ends, which lost 6 bases and 4 bases, there was a span of 25 bases. Germline V gives CDR1 DFQATT, CDR2 SNEGSKA (reference sequence). The CDR3 length is 17 residues. CDR3 nucleotides: TGCAGTGCCCGGGACTCCGTATCCCCTATGCGATACAATGAGCAGTTCTTC. Its translation: CSARDSVSPMRYNEQFF.

The rearrangement joins TRBV15 to TRBJ1-4; no reliable D call. The CDR3 has 11 amino acids. The V gene's germline CDR1 is LNHNV and CDR2 YYDKDF (reference sequence). The germline V and J ends were trimmed by 2 bases and 8 bases, with 3 bases remaining between them. The CDR3 bases are TGTGCCACCAGCAGAACCGAAAAACTGTTTTTT. This gives the protein CATSRTEKLFF.

This chain uses TRBV20-1 with TRBJ2-5; 10 bases agree with TRBD2. The CDR3 has 15 residues. Germline assignment: CDR1 DFQATT and CDR2 SNEGSKA (reference sequence). The V and J ends lost 6 bases and 1 base, in that order; junction bases with no gene match: 8. CDR3 in amino acids: CSAPIAGGSQETQYF. DNA for the CDR3: TGCAGTGCCCCGATAGCGGGGGGTTCCCAAGAGACCCAGTACTTC.

This chain connects TRBV27 to TRBJ2-5, with 10 bases that match TRBD2. Trimming cost V 0 bases and J 3 bases; bases outside gene matches: 4. Germline CDR1 is MNHEY and CDR2 is SMNVEV (reference sequence). The CDR3 contains 16 residues. The CDR3 DNA follows: TGTGCCAGCAGTTTATCGAGCGGGAGGGCCGAAGAGACCCAGTACTTC. Its translation is CASSLSSGRAEETQYF.

V is TRBV20-1 and J is TRBJ1-2, with 7 bases identical to TRBD1. CDR1 and CDR2 from the germline V gene are DFQATT and SNEGSKA (reference sequence). J gave up 5 bases and V 3 bases, and 3 bases lay outside the gene matches. CDR3 size: 12 residues. CDR3: CSARAGGYGYTF. CDR3 in DNA: TGCAGTGCTAGGGCAGGGGGTTATGGCTACACCTTC.

The chain has TRBV2 and TRBJ1-1, with a tentative D call TRBD1 (5 bases). Germline-derived CDR1 and CDR2 are SNHLY and FYNNEI. The length of the CDR3 is 12 residues. The V end lost 5 bases, the J end lost 7 bases, and 11 bases lay between the germline ends. The CDR3 nucleotides are TGTGCCAGCAGTTACACAGGCGGTGAAGCTTTCTTT. It yields the protein CASSYTGGEAFF. Variable domain in full (rest from reference TRBV2 and TRBJ1-1): EPEVTQTPSHQVTQMGQEVILRCVPISNHLYFYWYRQILGQKVEFLVSFYNNEISEKSEIFDDQFSVERPDGSNFTLKIRSTKLEDSAMYFCASSYTGGEAFFGQGTRLTVV.

This clonotype was found a few times. This chain connects TRBV3-1 to TRBJ2-7; 10 nucleotides match TRBD2. V gave up 0 bases and J gave up 9 bases; unmatched junction bases: 8. CDR1 LGHDT and CDR2 YNNKEL come from the germline V gene (reference sequence). The CDR3 sequence is 15 residues long. CDR3 region: CASSQDPSGRATQYF. The CDR3 DNA reads as TGTGCCAGCAGCCAAGATCCGAGCGGGAGGGCCACGCAGTACTTC.

The CDR3 here is CASRGDSRNTEAFF. The CDR3 DNA is TGTGCCAGCAGGGGGGACAGTCGGAACACTGAAGCTTTCTTT. The gene calls are TRBV2 and TRBJ1-1, with 7 bases fitting TRBD1. The V and J ends lost 6 bases and 1 base, in that order; junction bases with no gene match: 5. The CDR3 contains 14 residues. In germline, CDR1 is SNHLY, CDR2 FYNNEI.

This clonotype was observed a single time. The chain employs TRBV20-1 and TRBJ2-3; TRBD2 might be the D (7 bases). The CDR3 is made up of 14 amino acids. From germline, CDR1 is DFQATT and CDR2 SNEGSKA (reference sequence). V lost 4 bases to trimming and J lost 1 base, with 12 bases between them. CDR3 sequence (DNA): TGCAGTGCTACTACGCGGGGGCGCACAGATACGCAGTATTTT. Protein product: CSATTRGRTDTQYF.

The chain has TRBV29-1 and TRBJ1-2, with a tentative D call TRBD1 (6 bases). Looked up from germline, CDR1 is SQVTM and CDR2 is ANQGSEA. V lost 6 bases and J 6 bases, leaving 11 bases between the germline ends. This CDR3 has 11 residues. The CDR3: CSVGTSDGYTF. CDR3 bases: TGCAGCGTCGGGACATCAGATGGCTACACCTTC.

CDR3 in DNA: TGCAGTGCTAGAGGGCCAGGGAAAAAGCCCCAGCATTTT. This gives the protein CSARGPGKKPQHF. The J gene is TRBJ1-5, the V gene TRBV20-1; D is perhaps TRBD1 (5 bases). The CDR3 has 13 residues. Germline assignment: CDR1 DFQATT and CDR2 SNEGSKA (reference sequence). Deletions cut 1 base from V and 8 bases from J, with 12 bases between.

This CDR3 reads CASSPLGGNSNQPQHF. Here the CDR3 DNA reads TGTGCCAGCTCACCGTTGGGGGGCAACAGCAATCAGCCCCAGCATTTT. The chain employs TRBV18 and TRBJ1-5; TRBD1 is a possible D gene (6 bases). The V gene lost 3 bases and the J gene lost 1 base, with 13 bases spanning the gap. The germline CDR1 and CDR2 sequences are KGHSH and LQKENI. This CDR3 contains 16 residues.

J is TRBJ2-6 and V is TRBV29-1; TRBD1 aligns across 8 bases. The ends lost 6 bases at V and 0 bases at J; junction bases unmatched: 7. CDR1 is SQVTM, CDR2 ANQGSEA, per germline. This CDR3 comprises 16 residues. As DNA, the CDR3 is TGCAGCGTACCAGGGACAGGCTCCTCTGGGGCCAACGTCCTGACTTTC. It codes for CSVPGTGSSGANVLTF. The full variable domain, with the rest looked up from reference TRBV29-1 and TRBJ2-6, is SAVISQKPSRDICQRGTSLTIQCQVDSQVTMMFWYRQQPGQSLTLIATANQGSEATYESGFVIDKFPISRPNLTFSTLTVSNMSPEDSSIYLCSVPGTGSSGANVLTFGAGSRLTVL.

The rearrangement joins TRBV20-1 to TRBJ1-5; 9 bases fit TRBD1. Per the germline V gene, CDR1 is DFQATT and CDR2 is SNEGSKA (reference sequence). This CDR3 has 15 residues. Trimming removed 5 bases from V and 2 bases from J; junction bases left unmatched: 7. The CDR3 DNA is TGCAGTGCTCCCCGACAGGGGGTCGGCAATCAGCCCCAGCATTTT. Its translation: CSAPRQGVGNQPQHF.